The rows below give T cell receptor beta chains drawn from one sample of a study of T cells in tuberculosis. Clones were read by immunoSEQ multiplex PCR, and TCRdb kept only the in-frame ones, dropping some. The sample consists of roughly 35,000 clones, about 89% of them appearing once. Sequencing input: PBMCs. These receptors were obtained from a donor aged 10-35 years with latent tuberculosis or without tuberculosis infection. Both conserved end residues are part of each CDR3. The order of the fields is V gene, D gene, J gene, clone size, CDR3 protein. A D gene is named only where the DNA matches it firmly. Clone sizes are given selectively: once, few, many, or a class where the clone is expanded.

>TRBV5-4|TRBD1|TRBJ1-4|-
CASSLAGQGNEKLFF
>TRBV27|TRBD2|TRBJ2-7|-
CASSLATSGRGYEQYF
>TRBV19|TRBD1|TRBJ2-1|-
CASTILGQGVKGEQFF
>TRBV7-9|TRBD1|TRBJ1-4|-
CASSLGTGGPTNEKLFF
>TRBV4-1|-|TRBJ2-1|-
CASSQISSNEQFF
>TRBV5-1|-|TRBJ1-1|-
CASSLAAGRMGTEAFF
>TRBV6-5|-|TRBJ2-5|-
CASSYSRQWGRETQYF
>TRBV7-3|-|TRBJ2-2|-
CASRKTGTGELFF
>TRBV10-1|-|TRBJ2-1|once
CATPRRTYNEQFF
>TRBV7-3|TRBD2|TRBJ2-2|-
CASSLGLAGGTGELFF
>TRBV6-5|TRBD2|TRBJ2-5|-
CASSRTSGGLETQYF
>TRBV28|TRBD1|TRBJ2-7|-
CASSLPNRDSIYEQYF
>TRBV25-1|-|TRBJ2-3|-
CASSTTGKAQYF
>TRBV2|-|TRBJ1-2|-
CASSENGNYGYTF
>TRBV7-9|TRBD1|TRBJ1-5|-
CASSPPATGGSNQPQHF
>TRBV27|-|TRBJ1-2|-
CASSLWAGVSNYGYTF
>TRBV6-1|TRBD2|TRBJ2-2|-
CASSEPTSGSLNVPGELFF
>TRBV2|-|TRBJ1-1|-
CASSDPGFDMNTEAFF